Presented here are 20 T cell receptor beta chains from one specimen sequenced in a study of blood T cell repertoires in COVID-19. The assay was immunoSEQ multiplex PCR, and TCRdb's table has in-frame clones only and misses some. The table lists some 250,000 clones, about 90% of them singletons, with over 9.5% in the top ten. The sample consisted of peripheral blood. The receptors here all came from a woman aged 30 to 39 with COVID-19, enrolled during active disease.

The chain carries TRBV28 and TRBJ2-3; 7 bases match TRBD2. Unmatched junction bases numbered 7, after V lost 11 bases and J lost 2 bases. Per the germline V gene, CDR1 is MDHEN and CDR2 is SYDVKM. The CDR3 sequence is 13 residues long. In DNA form, the CDR3 reads TGTGCCGTTGGGGGGGGACCCACAGATACGCAGTATTTT. It is translated as CAVGGGPTDTQYF.

V gene TRBV5-8 combines with J gene TRBJ1-1; the D gene is possibly TRBD1 (6 bases). Germline V gene lookup returns CDR1 SGHTS and CDR2 YDEGEE. V gave up 4 bases and J gave up 1 base, with 11 bases separating them. This CDR3 contains 14 residues. CDR3 sequence reads: CASSLLQGNTEAFF. The CDR3 DNA reads as TGTGCCAGCAGCCTGCTACAGGGGAACACTGAAGCTTTCTTT.

The chain is built from TRBV5-1 and TRBJ2-3, with no clear D. Trimming removed 0 bases at V and 6 bases at J, with 8 bases between. Germline assignment: CDR1 SGHRS and CDR2 YFSETQ. The CDR3 runs 13 residues. The CDR3 nucleotides are TGCGCCAGCAGCTTGGATTTCCTCGATACGCAGTATTTT. Translating it yields CASSLDFLDTQYF.

The CDR3 region is CASRSGRGNEQFF. In DNA form, the CDR3 reads TGTGCCAGTCGATCGGGTCGGGGGAATGAGCAGTTCTTC. The rearrangement uses TRBV7-2 and TRBJ2-1; a weak D match, TRBD2 (6 bases). Germline CDR1 reads SGHTA; CDR2 reads FQGNSA. The germline V and J ends were trimmed by 9 bases and 7 bases, with 16 bases remaining between them. The CDR3 has 13 residues.

This rearrangement joins TRBV30 to TRBJ2-2, with 7 bases aligning to TRBD1. The trim removed 4 bases at V and 7 bases at J, leaving 6 bases unmatched. The CDR3 is made up of 13 amino acids. The germline CDR1 and CDR2 sequences are GTSNPN and SVGIG (reference sequence). CDR3 sequence reads: CAWNGQVDGELFF. The CDR3, as DNA: TGTGCCTGGAACGGACAGGTCGACGGGGAGCTGTTTTTT.

The chain carries TRBV3-1 (or the pseudogene TRBV3-2) and TRBJ2-5; 12 nucleotides align to TRBD2. Trimming removed 11 bases from V and 5 bases from J; junction bases left unmatched: 6. This CDR3 contains 13 residues. Per the germline V gene, CDR1 is LGHDT and CDR2 is YNNKEL (reference sequence). CDR3 sequence reads: CAGRTSGEETQYF. In DNA form, the CDR3 reads TGTGCCGGACGGACTAGCGGGGAGGAGACCCAGTACTTC.

The chain recombines TRBV5-4 with TRBJ2-1, with D possibly matching TRBD2 (6 bases). This CDR3 region has 14 residues. Trimming removed 6 bases from V and 1 base from J, with 11 bases in between. The germline V gene has CDR1 SGHNT and CDR2 YYREEE (reference sequence). For the CDR3, the DNA is TGTGCCAGCACCCTGGAGGGTTCCTACAATGAGCAGTTCTTC. It codes for CASTLEGSYNEQFF.

This CDR3 reads CASSLNGGANQETQYF. CDR3 DNA: TGTGCCAGCAGCTTAAATGGCGGGGCGAACCAAGAGACCCAGTACTTC. The chain uses TRBV7-2 and TRBJ2-5, with D possibly matching TRBD2 (6 bases). V shed 2 bases and J shed 0 bases, with 13 bases lying between them. CDR1 is SGHTA, CDR2 FQGNSA, per germline. The CDR3 runs 16 residues.

The chain employs TRBV6-5 and TRBJ2-5; D possibly corresponds to TRBD2 (5 bases). Germline CDR1 is MNHEY and CDR2 is SVGAGI. The CDR3 is made up of 14 amino acids. V lost 0 bases and J 4 bases, leaving 9 bases between the germline ends. The DNA for the CDR3 is TGTGCCAGCAGTTACTCACCCGGGGTAGAGACCCAGTACTTC. Protein product: CASSYSPGVETQYF.

This clone appeared a few times. J is TRBJ2-5 and V is TRBV6-4, with D maybe TRBD1 (6 bases). The CDR3 runs to 16 residues. Trimming stripped 5 bases from V and 4 bases from J, with 20 bases between. The V gene's germline CDR1 is MRHNA and CDR2 SNTAGT. The CDR3 protein is CASSPQLNRVGETQYF. The CDR3 nucleotides are TGTGCCAGCAGTCCACAGTTAAACAGGGTAGGAGAGACCCAGTACTTC.

The CDR3 loop reads CASSHPGKVTEAFF. The CDR3 nucleotides read TGTGCCAGCAGTCACCCGGGGAAAGTCACTGAAGCTTTCTTT. The rearrangement uses TRBV27 and TRBJ1-1; no clear D. CDR3 length equals 14 residues. The germline V gene has CDR1 MNHEY and CDR2 SMNVEV (reference sequence). Trimming cost V 5 bases and J 4 bases, with 14 bases left between them.

The V call is TRBV5-1, the J call TRBJ2-1, with no clear D. The CDR3 totals 14 residues. Germline V gene sequence: CDR1 SGHRS, CDR2 YFSETQ. Trimming left V 0 bases short and J 6 bases short, with 10 bases between. CDR3 sequence reads: CASSLGIASNEQFF. The CDR3 DNA reads TGCGCCAGCAGCTTGGGAATAGCCTCCAATGAGCAGTTCTTC. Based on the CDR3 plus reference TRBV5-1 and TRBJ2-1, the full variable domain is KAGVTQTPRYLIKTRGQQVTLSCSPISGHRSVSWYQQTPGQGLQFLFEYFSETQRNKGNFPGRFSGRQFSNSRSEMNVSTLELGDSALYLCASSLGIASNEQFFGPGTRLTVL.

The chain links TRBV5-6 to TRBJ1-2, with D possibly matching TRBD1 (5 bases). This CDR3 is 14 amino acids long. Trimming cost V 2 bases and J 8 bases, with 16 bases left between them. CDR1 is SGHDT and CDR2 is YYEEEE in the germline V gene. CDR3 coding DNA: TGTGCCAGCAGCTTCCAGGGTGGCGGGGCGGGCTACACCTTC. Its translation: CASSFQGGGAGYTF.

This chain links TRBV4-2 with TRBJ2-1; 11 bases are shared with TRBD2. Looked up from germline, CDR1 is LGHNA and CDR2 is YNFKEQ. The CDR3 has 17 amino acids. The J segment lost 8 bases and the V segment lost 1 base, leaving 10 bases of the junction unmatched. In nucleotides, the CDR3 is TGTGCCAGCAGCCAAGGTGTTAGCGGGGGGGCGCACGATGAGCAGTTCTTC. Amino acid sequence: CASSQGVSGGAHDEQFF.

J is TRBJ2-7 and V is TRBV19; 8 bases are shared with TRBD1. V shed 6 bases and J 7 bases; nucleotides not matched to a gene: 14. Germline V gene sequence: CDR1 LNHDA, CDR2 SQIVND (reference sequence). The CDR3 sequence is 15 residues long. The CDR3 region has the DNA TGTGCCAGTAGCAGCCCCGGACAGGGAAAAGGAGAGCAGTACTTC. Residues: CASSSPGQGKGEQYF.

The chain has TRBV4-2 and TRBJ2-3; 12 nucleotides agree with TRBD2. Looked up from germline, CDR1 is LGHNA and CDR2 is YNFKEQ. J gave up 3 bases and V 3 bases, and 7 bases lay outside the gene matches. The CDR3 sequence is 17 residues long. The CDR3 coding sequence is TGTGCCAGCAGCCAGGAACTAGCGGGGGGTGGAACAGATACGCAGTATTTT. This codes for CASSQELAGGGTDTQYF.

The chain uses TRBV7-9 and TRBJ1-5; D not certain. CDR1 is SEHNR, CDR2 FQNEAQ, per germline (reference sequence). The CDR3 is 18 amino acids. Trimming pared 5 bases from V and 3 bases from J, leaving 23 bases between. The CDR3 DNA reads as TGTGCCAGCAGCCCCGCCAACACCAAGCCAGGTGCCAATCAGCCCCAGCATTTT. Translation gives CASSPANTKPGANQPQHF. Supplemented by reference TRBV7-9 and TRBJ1-5, the full variable domain reads DTGVSQNPRHKITKRGQNVTFRCDPISEHNRLYWYRQTLGQGPEFLTYFQNEAQLEKSRLLSDRFSAERPKGSFSTLEIQRTEQGDSAMYLCASSPANTKPGANQPQHFGDGTRLSIL.

The V and J genes are TRBV20-1 and TRBJ2-1; 7 bases are shared with TRBD2. Germline V gene lookup returns CDR1 DFQATT and CDR2 SNEGSKA (reference sequence). The V gene end was trimmed by 3 bases and the J gene end by 4 bases; junction bases not matched to a gene: 6. CDR3 length equals 14 residues. CDR3: CSASRGVVYNEQFF. The CDR3 bases are TGCAGTGCTAGTCGGGGGGTGGTATACAATGAGCAGTTCTTC.

The gene calls are TRBV5-1 and TRBJ1-6; unclear D gene. The CDR3 totals 15 residues. CDR1 and CDR2 (germline): SGHRS, YFSETQ. V dropped 0 bases and J dropped 3 bases, with 7 bases sitting between them. The CDR3 DNA follows: TGCGCCAGCAGCTTGGGAGTCGACTATAATTCACCCCTCCACTTT. Residues: CASSLGVDYNSPLHF.

The chain joins TRBV27 to TRBJ2-7, with D tentatively TRBD1 (6 bases). The CDR3 consists of 13 residues. Trimming shortened V by 6 bases and J by 0 bases, and 9 bases separated the two germline ends. The germline gives CDR1 MNHEY, CDR2 SMNVEV (reference sequence). CDR3 in amino acids: CASRTGPSYEQYF. The CDR3 coding sequence is TGTGCCAGCAGGACAGGCCCCTCCTACGAGCAGTACTTC.